The next 27 T cell receptor beta chains were all read from a single sample in a study of control samples from healthy donors and cancer patients. Profiled with immunoSEQ multiplex PCR; TCRdb holds only in-frame clones, not every one. The table has 100,000 to 150,000 clones, around 93% seen once. Input material: blood. These receptors all come from a woman in her forties or fifties in good health.

J is TRBJ2-1 and V is TRBV15; D unclear. CDR3 length equals 12 residues. Germline lookup yields CDR1 LNHNV and CDR2 YYDKDF (reference sequence). Between the trimmed V and J ends, which lost 3 bases and 3 bases, there was a span of 3 bases. CDR3 residues: CATSSDYNEQFF. As DNA, the CDR3 is TGTGCCACCAGCAGCGACTACAATGAGCAGTTCTTC.

The rearrangement links TRBV7-2 to TRBJ2-1; D is perhaps TRBD2 (6 bases). Germline V CDR1 and CDR2: SGHTA, FQGNSA. CDR3 length: 15 amino acids. V shed 1 base and J shed 5 bases, with 12 bases lying between them. The CDR3 region is CASSLVGRGNNEQFF. In DNA, the CDR3 is TGTGCCAGCAGCTTAGTAGGGCGGGGCAACAATGAGCAGTTCTTC.

The chain's CDR3 is CASSWSPGQRTYEQYF. In nucleotides, the CDR3 is TGCGCCAGCAGCTGGAGCCCAGGACAGCGGACCTACGAGCAGTACTTC. The chain is built from TRBV5-1 and TRBJ2-7; TRBD1 is a possible D gene (6 bases). V was cut by 3 bases and J by 2 bases, with 18 bases left in between. The CDR3 contains 16 residues. Germline values: CDR1 SGHRS, CDR2 YFSETQ.

CDR3 nucleotide sequence: TGTGCCAGCAGTTACCAGTGGAACACTGAAGCTTTCTTT. Protein sequence: CASSYQWNTEAFF. The chain is built from TRBV6-5 and TRBJ1-1; the D is unclear. CDR1 and CDR2 from the germline V gene are MNHEY and SVGAGI. V was shortened by 2 bases and J by 1 base, with 5 bases between the two germline ends. The CDR3 sequence is 13 residues long.

In its sample, this clone was seen once. The genes are TRBV2 and TRBJ1-3; D remains ambiguous. This CDR3 comprises 13 residues. V lost 3 bases to trimming and J lost 2 bases, with 5 bases between them. Germline CDR1 SNHLY, CDR2 FYNNEI. The DNA for the CDR3 is TGTGCCAGCAGTGATATGGCTGGAAACACCATATATTTT. It is translated as CASSDMAGNTIYF.

V and J are TRBV7-8 and TRBJ1-6; 9 bases map to TRBD1. With V trimmed by 5 bases and J by 2 bases, 4 bases remained unmatched. In germline, CDR1 is SGHVS, CDR2 FQNEAQ. CDR3 length: 16 amino acids. The CDR3 protein is CASSRRQGAYNSPLHF. CDR3 nucleotides: TGTGCCAGCAGCCGTAGACAGGGGGCCTATAATTCACCCCTCCACTTT.

The chain employs TRBV7-2 and TRBJ2-7; the D is unclear. V was shortened by 3 bases and J by 2 bases, with 8 bases between the two germline ends. CDR1 is SGHTA, CDR2 FQGNSA, per germline. This CDR3 spans 13 amino acids. The DNA of the CDR3 is TGTGCCAGCAGCTTGACACCTGCCTACGAGCAGTACTTC. Its protein is CASSLTPAYEQYF. The whole variable domain, remainder taken from reference TRBV7-2 and TRBJ2-7, is GAGVSQSPSNKVTEKGKDVELRCDPISGHTALYWYRQSLGQGLEFLIYFQGNSAPDKSGLPSDRFSAERTGGSVSTLTIQRTQQEDSAVYLCASSLTPAYEQYFGPGTRLTVT.

V usage is TRBV4-2 and J usage is TRBJ1-1, with TRBD1 matching 9 bases. Trimming took 4 bases from V and 4 from J; bases not matched to a gene: 7. The CDR3 has 15 amino acids. Germline values: CDR1 LGHNA, CDR2 YNFKEQ. The DNA for the CDR3 is TGTGCCAGCAGCCCTACGGGACAGGGAGCCACTGAAGCTTTCTTT. This translates into CASSPTGQGATEAFF.

This clone was detected only once. The genes are TRBV4-2 and TRBJ1-3, with D possibly matching TRBD1 (5 bases). Trimming left V 0 bases short and J 0 bases short, with 15 bases between. Germline lookup yields CDR1 LGHNA and CDR2 YNFKEQ. The CDR3 is 18 residues long. CDR3 DNA sequence: TGTGCCAGCAGCCAAGAGGGCCCTGACAGTTCCTCTGGAAACACCATATATTTT. It yields the protein CASSQEGPDSSSGNTIYF.

The genes are TRBV5-1 and TRBJ1-4, with a weak D call TRBD1 (6 bases). The CDR3 length is 14 residues. V lost 4 bases and J lost 5, with 12 bases in between. Germline CDR1 is SGHRS and CDR2 is YFSETQ. CDR3 DNA: TGCGCCAGCAGCCCGGGACACGGAAATGAAAAACTGTTTTTT. Residues: CASSPGHGNEKLFF.

This chain uses TRBV27 with TRBJ1-5; D is uncertain. This CDR3 has 13 amino acids. V gave up 1 base and J gave up 7 bases, with 8 bases separating them. Germline assignment: CDR1 MNHEY and CDR2 SMNVEV (reference sequence). The CDR3 DNA reads as TGTGCCAGCAGTTTATTCCCTTTACAGCCCCAGCATTTT. It is translated as CASSLFPLQPQHF.

The chain links TRBV11-1 to TRBJ1-1; weak D call: TRBD1 (5 bases). This CDR3 contains 14 residues. The V end was cut by 1 base, the J end by 6 bases, with 12 bases between. Germline V CDR1 and CDR2: SGHAT, FQDESV (reference sequence). CDR3 DNA sequence: TGTGCCAGCAGCTTAGAAGCTCGGGACCCTGAAGCTTTCTTT. It yields the protein CASSLEARDPEAFF.

The chain has TRBV25-1 and TRBJ1-2; perhaps TRBD1 as D (6 bases). This CDR3 contains 14 residues. V lost 5 bases to trimming and J lost 2 bases, with 12 bases between them. Per germline, CDR1 MGHDK and CDR2 SYGVNS. In nucleotides, the CDR3 is TGTGCCAGCAGTTCGGGGGCAGGGAACTATGGCTACACCTTC. Protein product: CASSSGAGNYGYTF.

This chain uses TRBV30 with TRBJ1-1, with D tentatively TRBD1 (6 bases). This CDR3 is built from 12 residues. The germline V and J ends were trimmed by 4 bases and 5 bases, with 11 bases remaining between them. Germline lookup yields CDR1 GTSNPN and CDR2 SVGIG (reference sequence). The CDR3 region has the DNA TGTGCCTGGACACCCGGACAGACTGAAGCTTTCTTT. It is translated as CAWTPGQTEAFF.

V usage is TRBV25-1 and J usage is TRBJ1-1, with D perhaps TRBD1 (6 bases). CDR3 size: 14 residues. The V end was cut by 2 bases, the J end by 4 bases, with 11 bases between. Germline V gene sequence: CDR1 MGHDK, CDR2 SYGVNS. The CDR3 here is CASSENRAGTEAFF. The CDR3 DNA sequence: TGTGCCAGCAGTGAAAACAGGGCAGGCACTGAAGCTTTCTTT. The full variable domain, completed using reference TRBV25-1 and TRBJ1-1, is EADIYQTPRYLVIGTGKKITLECSQTMGHDKMYWYQQDPGMELHLIHYSYGVNSTEKGDLSSESTVSRIRTEHFPLTLESARPSHTSQYLCASSENRAGTEAFFGQGTRLTVV.

This chain links TRBV19 with TRBJ1-3; D not resolved. There are 15 residues in the CDR3. Trimming cost V 7 bases and J 0 bases, with 13 bases left between them. Germline V gene sequence: CDR1 LNHDA, CDR2 SQIVND (reference sequence). The CDR3 region has the DNA TGTGCCAGTAAACTGGGGAAAGGCTCTGGAAACACCATATATTTT. It codes for CASKLGKGSGNTIYF.

The chain links TRBV7-2 to TRBJ2-3, with no clear D. The CDR3 is 12 residues long. Germline V gives CDR1 SGHTA, CDR2 FQGNSA. Trimming removed 4 bases at V and 2 bases at J, with 4 bases between. The CDR3 coding sequence is TGTGCCAGCAGCTCGATCACAGATACGCAGTATTTT. This translates into CASSSITDTQYF.

J is TRBJ2-6 and V is TRBV12-5; 13 nucleotides agree with TRBD2. This CDR3 comprises 22 residues. Germline values: CDR1 LGHNT, CDR2 FRNRAP. V lost 1 base and J lost 1; bases outside the gene matches: 13. Here the CDR3 reads CASGLALGGLAGAFSGANVLTF. The CDR3 region has the DNA TGTGCTAGTGGTTTGGCCCTGGGCGGACTAGCGGGGGCTTTTTCTGGGGCCAACGTCCTGACTTTC.

This clone was detected only once. This rearrangement joins TRBV14 to TRBJ2-3; D is uncertain. Trimming shortened V by 2 bases and J by 4 bases, and 16 bases separated the two germline ends. CDR3 length: 16 amino acids. The germline V gene encodes CDR1 SGHDN and CDR2 FVKESK. CDR3: CASSQLKAPASDTQYF. In DNA, the CDR3 is TGTGCCAGCAGCCAACTAAAGGCCCCCGCATCAGATACGCAGTATTTT.

This sequence joins TRBV19 and TRBJ1-4; no clear D. Germline V gives CDR1 LNHDA, CDR2 SQIVND (reference sequence). CDR3 length equals 15 residues. Deletions cut 2 bases from V and 6 bases from J, with 13 bases between. CDR3 DNA: TGTGCCAGTAGTATACTTTGGAATATCGATGAAAAACTGTTTTTT. This codes for CASSILWNIDEKLFF.

The chain carries TRBV5-1 and TRBJ1-2; D remains ambiguous. CDR1 and CDR2 (germline): SGHRS, YFSETQ. The CDR3 covers 13 residues. V lost 0 bases and J 6 bases, leaving 9 bases between the germline ends. The CDR3 coding sequence is TGCGCCAGCAGCTTGGATATTCGGAATGGCTACACCTTC. As protein: CASSLDIRNGYTF.

The V gene is TRBV24-1, the J gene TRBJ1-2, with TRBD1 as a possible D gene (6 bases). Trimming stripped 4 bases from V and 5 bases from J, with 13 bases between. This CDR3 comprises 14 residues. Per the germline V gene, CDR1 is KGHDR and CDR2 is SFDVKD. The CDR3 DNA is TGTGCCACCAGTGAACCCGGGACAACTTATGGCTACACCTTC. Its protein product is CATSEPGTTYGYTF.

V gene TRBV7-9 combines with J gene TRBJ2-2; maybe TRBD1 (6 bases). In germline, CDR1 is SEHNR, CDR2 FQNEAQ (reference sequence). Trimming pared 5 bases from V and 3 bases from J, leaving 13 bases between. This CDR3 region has 15 residues. CDR3 bases: TGTGCCAGCAGCCTACTCGCAGGGGACACCGGGGAGCTGTTTTTT. Protein sequence: CASSLLAGDTGELFF.

V usage is TRBV27 and J usage is TRBJ1-1; D gene unclear. CDR3 length: 12 amino acids. Germline lookup yields CDR1 MNHEY and CDR2 SMNVEV (reference sequence). V lost 5 bases and J 3 bases, leaving 7 bases between the germline ends. The CDR3 DNA is TGTGCCAGCAGTCGTCGTGACACTGAAGCTTTCTTT. Amino acid sequence: CASSRRDTEAFF.

V usage is TRBV9 and J usage is TRBJ2-6; no clear D gene. The CDR3 length is 14 residues. Germline V gene data show CDR1 as SGDLS and CDR2 as YYNGEE. The V gene lost 4 bases and the J gene lost 0 bases, with 5 bases spanning the gap. The CDR3 reads CASSLFSGANVLTF. In nucleotides, the CDR3 is TGTGCCAGCAGCCTGTTCTCTGGGGCCAACGTCCTGACTTTC. Based on the CDR3 plus reference TRBV9 and TRBJ2-6, the full variable domain is DSGVTQTPKHLITATGQRVTLRCSPRSGDLSVYWYQQSLDQGLQFLIQYYNGEERAKGNILERFSAQQFPDLHSELNLSSLELGDSALYFCASSLFSGANVLTFGAGSRLTVL.

V gene TRBV6-5 combines with J gene TRBJ1-1; 8 bases agree with TRBD1. This CDR3 contains 12 residues. The trim removed 6 bases at V and 7 bases at J, leaving 4 bases unmatched. CDR1 is MNHEY and CDR2 is SVGAGI in the germline V gene. The DNA for the CDR3 is TGTGCCAGCAGAAAACAGGGGGGTGAAGCTTTCTTT. Translation: CASRKQGGEAFF.

The V call is TRBV15, the J call TRBJ1-3; 8 positions match TRBD1. The CDR3 totals 15 residues. CDR1 and CDR2 from the germline V gene are LNHNV and YYDKDF (reference sequence). The J segment lost 2 bases and the V segment lost 1 base, leaving 1 base of the junction unmatched. CDR3 coding DNA: TGTGCCACCAGCAGAGTACAGGGGGCTGGAAACACCATATATTTT. Translation: CATSRVQGAGNTIYF.